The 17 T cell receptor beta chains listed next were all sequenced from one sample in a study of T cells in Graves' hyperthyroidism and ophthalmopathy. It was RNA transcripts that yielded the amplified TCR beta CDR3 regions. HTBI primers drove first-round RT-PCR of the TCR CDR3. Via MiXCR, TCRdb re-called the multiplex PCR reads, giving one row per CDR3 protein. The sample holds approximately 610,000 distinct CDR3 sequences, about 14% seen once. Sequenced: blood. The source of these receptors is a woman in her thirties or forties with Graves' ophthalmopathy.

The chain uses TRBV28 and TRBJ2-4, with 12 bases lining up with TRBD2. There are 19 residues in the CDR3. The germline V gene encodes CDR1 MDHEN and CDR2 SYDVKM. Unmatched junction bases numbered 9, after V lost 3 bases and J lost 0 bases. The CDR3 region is CASSFPTSGSALAKNIQYF. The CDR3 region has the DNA TGTGCCAGCAGTTTTCCGACTAGCGGGAGCGCCTTAGCCAAAAACATTCAGTACTTC.

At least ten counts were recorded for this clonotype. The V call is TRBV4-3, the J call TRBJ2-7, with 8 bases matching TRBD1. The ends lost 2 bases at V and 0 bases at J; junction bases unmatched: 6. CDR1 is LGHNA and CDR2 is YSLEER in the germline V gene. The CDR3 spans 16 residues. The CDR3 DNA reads TGCGCCAGCAGCCAATCAACCGGGACAGGCTCCTACGAGCAGTACTTC. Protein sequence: CASSQSTGTGSYEQYF.

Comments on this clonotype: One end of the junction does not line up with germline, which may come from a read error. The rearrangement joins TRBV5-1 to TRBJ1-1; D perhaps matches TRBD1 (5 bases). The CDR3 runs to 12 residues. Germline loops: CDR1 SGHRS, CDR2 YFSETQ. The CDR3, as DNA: TGCGCCAGCAGCTTGGAGGGGTCTGAAGCTTCCTTT. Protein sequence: CASSLEGSEASF.

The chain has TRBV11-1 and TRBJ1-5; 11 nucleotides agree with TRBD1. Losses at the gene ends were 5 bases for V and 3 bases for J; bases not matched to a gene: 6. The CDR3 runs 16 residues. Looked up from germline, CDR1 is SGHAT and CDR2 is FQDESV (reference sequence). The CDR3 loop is CASSEGTGGLNQPQHF. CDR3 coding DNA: TGTGCCAGCAGCGAGGGGACAGGGGGGCTCAATCAGCCCCAGCATTTT.

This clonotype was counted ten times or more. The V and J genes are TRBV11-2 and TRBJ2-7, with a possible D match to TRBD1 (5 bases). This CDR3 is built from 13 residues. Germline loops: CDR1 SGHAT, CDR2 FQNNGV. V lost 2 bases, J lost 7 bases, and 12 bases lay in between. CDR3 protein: CASSLTGILEQYF. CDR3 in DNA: TGTGCCAGCAGCTTAACAGGAATCCTGGAGCAGTACTTC.

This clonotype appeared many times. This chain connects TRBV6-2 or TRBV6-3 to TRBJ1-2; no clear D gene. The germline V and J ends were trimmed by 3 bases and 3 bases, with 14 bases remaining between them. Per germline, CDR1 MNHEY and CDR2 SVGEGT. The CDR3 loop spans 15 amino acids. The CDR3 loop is CASSYGPRSDYGYTF. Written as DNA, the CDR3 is TGTGCCAGCAGTTATGGCCCCCGGTCGGACTATGGCTACACCTTC.

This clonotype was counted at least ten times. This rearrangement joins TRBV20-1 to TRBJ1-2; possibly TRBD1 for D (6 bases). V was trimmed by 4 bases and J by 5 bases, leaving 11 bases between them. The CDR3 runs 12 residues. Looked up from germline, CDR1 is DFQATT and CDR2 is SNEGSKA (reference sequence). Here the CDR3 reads CSATDRIYGYTF. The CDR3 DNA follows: TGCAGTGCTACCGACAGGATATATGGCTACACCTTC.

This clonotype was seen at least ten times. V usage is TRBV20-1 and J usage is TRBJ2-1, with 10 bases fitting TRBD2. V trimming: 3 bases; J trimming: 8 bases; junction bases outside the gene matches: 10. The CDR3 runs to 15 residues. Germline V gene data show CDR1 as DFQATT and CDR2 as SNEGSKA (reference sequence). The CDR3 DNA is TGCAGTGCTAGCCCTCTGGGACTAGCGCCGGATGAGCAGTTCTTC. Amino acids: CSASPLGLAPDEQFF.

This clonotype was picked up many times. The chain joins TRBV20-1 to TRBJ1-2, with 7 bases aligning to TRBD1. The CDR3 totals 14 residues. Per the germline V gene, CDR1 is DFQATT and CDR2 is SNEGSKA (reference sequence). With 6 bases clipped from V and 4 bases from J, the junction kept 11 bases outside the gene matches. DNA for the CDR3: TGCAGTGCCGACGCGACAGGGTTGAGCTATGGCTACACCTTC. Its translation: CSADATGLSYGYTF.

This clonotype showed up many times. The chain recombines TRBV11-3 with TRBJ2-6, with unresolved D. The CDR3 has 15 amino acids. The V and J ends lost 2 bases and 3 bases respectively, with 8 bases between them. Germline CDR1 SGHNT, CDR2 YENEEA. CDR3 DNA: TGTGCCAGCAGCTTAAGCGTGAGTGGGGCCAACGTCCTGACTTTC. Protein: CASSLSVSGANVLTF.

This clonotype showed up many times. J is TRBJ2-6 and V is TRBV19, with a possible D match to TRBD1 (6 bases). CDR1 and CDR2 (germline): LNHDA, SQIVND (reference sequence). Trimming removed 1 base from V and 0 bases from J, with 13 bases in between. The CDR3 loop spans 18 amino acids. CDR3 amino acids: CASSIGPRGDSGANVLTF. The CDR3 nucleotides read TGTGCCAGTAGTATAGGACCCAGGGGTGACTCTGGGGCCAACGTCCTGACTTTC.

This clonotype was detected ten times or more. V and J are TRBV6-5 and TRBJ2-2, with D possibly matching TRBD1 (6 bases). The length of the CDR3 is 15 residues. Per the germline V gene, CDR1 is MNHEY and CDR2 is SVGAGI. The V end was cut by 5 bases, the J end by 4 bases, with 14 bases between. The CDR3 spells CASSTGSGVTGELFF. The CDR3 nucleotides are TGTGCCAGCAGTACTGGGTCAGGGGTCACCGGGGAGCTGTTTTTT.

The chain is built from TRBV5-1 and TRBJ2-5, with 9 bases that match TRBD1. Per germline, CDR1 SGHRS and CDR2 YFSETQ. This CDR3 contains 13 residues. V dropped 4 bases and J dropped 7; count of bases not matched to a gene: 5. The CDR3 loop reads CASSPSGQGTQYF. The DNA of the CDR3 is TGCGCCAGCAGCCCGTCGGGACAGGGGACCCAGTACTTC.

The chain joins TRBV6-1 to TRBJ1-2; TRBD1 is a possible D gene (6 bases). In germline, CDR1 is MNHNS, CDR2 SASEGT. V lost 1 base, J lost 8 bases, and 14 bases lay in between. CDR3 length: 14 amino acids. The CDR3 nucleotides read TGTGCCAGCAGTGAAGGAAGGCCAGGGGAAGGCTACACCTTC. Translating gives CASSEGRPGEGYTF.

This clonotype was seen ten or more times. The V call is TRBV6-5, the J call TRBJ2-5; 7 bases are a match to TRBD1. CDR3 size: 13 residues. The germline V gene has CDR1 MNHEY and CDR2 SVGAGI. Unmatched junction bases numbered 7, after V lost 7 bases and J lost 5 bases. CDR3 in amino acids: CASTLTGDETQYF. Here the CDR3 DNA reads TGTGCCAGCACCCTTACAGGGGACGAGACCCAGTACTTC.

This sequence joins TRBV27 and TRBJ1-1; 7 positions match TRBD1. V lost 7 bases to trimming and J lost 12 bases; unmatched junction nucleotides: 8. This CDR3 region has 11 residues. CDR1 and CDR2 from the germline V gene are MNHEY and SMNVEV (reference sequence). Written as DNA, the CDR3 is TGTGCCAGCATCACAGGGGCGAGGACTTTCTTT. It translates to CASITGARTFF.

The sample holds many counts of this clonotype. The CDR3 spells CARGTTYEQYF. CDR3 DNA sequence: TGTGCCCGAGGGACTACCTACGAGCAGTACTTC. This chain links TRBV30 with TRBJ2-7; the match to TRBD2 covers 7 bases. This CDR3 is built from 11 residues. Losses at the gene ends were 8 bases for V and 2 bases for J; bases not matched to a gene: 3. Germline V CDR1 and CDR2: GTSNPN, SVGIG (reference sequence). The full variable domain, completed using reference TRBV30 and TRBJ2-7, is SQTIHQWPATLVQPVGSPLSLECTVEGTSNPNLYWYRQAAGRGLQLLFYSVGIGQISSEVPQNLSASRPQDRQFILSSKKLLLSDSGFYLCARGTTYEQYFGPGTRLTVT.